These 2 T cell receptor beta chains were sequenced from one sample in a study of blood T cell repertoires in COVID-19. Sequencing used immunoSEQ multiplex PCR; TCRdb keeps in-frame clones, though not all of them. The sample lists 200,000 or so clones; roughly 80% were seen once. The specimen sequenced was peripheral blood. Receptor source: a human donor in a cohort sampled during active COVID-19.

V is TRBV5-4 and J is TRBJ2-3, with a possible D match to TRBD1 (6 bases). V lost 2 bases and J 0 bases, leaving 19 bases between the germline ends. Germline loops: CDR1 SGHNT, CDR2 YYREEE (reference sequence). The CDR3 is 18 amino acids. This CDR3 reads CASSLNPTGSSSTDTQYF. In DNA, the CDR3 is TGTGCCAGCAGCTTAAATCCCACAGGGTCGAGCAGCACAGATACGCAGTATTTT.

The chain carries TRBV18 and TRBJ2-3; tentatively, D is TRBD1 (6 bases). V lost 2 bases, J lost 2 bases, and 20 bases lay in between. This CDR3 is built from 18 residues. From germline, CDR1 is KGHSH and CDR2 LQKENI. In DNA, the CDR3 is TGTGCCAGCTCACCATACGAGGGTGCAGGGGCTTCCACAGATACGCAGTATTTT. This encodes CASSPYEGAGASTDTQYF.